These 4 T cell receptor beta chains were sequenced from one sample in a study of blood T cells in healthy people across ages. Through a sample-barcoded 5' primer and a J-beta primer mix, a second PCR was run for roughly 6 to 12 cycles. TCRdb independently ran MiXCR on the 5' RACE reads; one entry per CDR3 protein. The data hold about 1.5 million distinct CDR3 sequences, with about 42% observed a single time. The sample consisted of blood. These receptors were obtained from a woman between 18 and 29 years old in good health.

The V and J genes are TRBV30 and TRBJ1-5; TRBD1 might be the D (5 bases). The CDR3 has 11 amino acids. CDR1 is GTSNPN and CDR2 is SVGIG in the germline V gene (reference sequence). Between the trimmed V and J ends, which lost 5 bases and 7 bases, there was a span of 9 bases. Written as DNA, the CDR3 is TGTGCCTGGGGGACTAACCAGCCCCAGCATTTT. Translation: CAWGTNQPQHF.

The rearrangement links TRBV2 to TRBJ1-5; 7 nucleotides line up with TRBD1. The V gene's germline CDR1 is SNHLY and CDR2 FYNNEI. The CDR3 length is 14 residues. Trimming at V came to 6 bases and at J to 1 base, leaving 3 bases not matched to a gene. The CDR3 spells CASRLQGSNQPQHF. For the CDR3, the DNA is TGTGCCAGCAGATTACAGGGGAGCAATCAGCCCCAGCATTTT.

The chain joins TRBV5-1 to TRBJ1-2; perhaps TRBD1 as D (5 bases). The CDR3 extends over 16 amino acids. Germline V lookup: CDR1 SGHRS, CDR2 YFSETQ. Trimming shortened V by 2 bases and J by 2 bases, and 16 bases separated the two germline ends. The CDR3 spells CASSFTRAGLNYGYTF. The CDR3 DNA reads as TGCGCCAGCAGCTTTACAAGGGCAGGGCTCAACTATGGCTACACCTTC.

In this sample, this clonotype turned up a few times. The chain uses TRBV4-1 and TRBJ2-3; D might be TRBD1 (6 bases). The CDR3 is 16 amino acids. The germline V gene encodes CDR1 MGHRA and CDR2 YSYEKL. Trimming took 3 bases from V and 3 from J, leaving 16 bases between them. CDR3: CASSHPQGGGTDTQYF. The CDR3, as DNA: TGCGCCAGCAGCCACCCACAGGGTGGCGGGACAGATACGCAGTATTTT.